One and the same sample provided the 16 T cell receptor beta chains below, sequenced in a study of T cells in Graves' hyperthyroidism and ophthalmopathy. Amplification targeted TCR beta CDR3 regions from RNA transcripts. Primed by the HTBI set, a first-round RT-PCR was run on the TCR CDR3. MiXCR, applied by TCRdb to the multiplex PCR reads, yields one record per CDR3 protein. The sample lists 500,000 or so distinct CDR3 sequences, roughly 16% occurring once. The sequenced material came from blood. Receptors originate from a woman aged 30 to 39 with Graves' ophthalmopathy.

In its sample, this clonotype was seen many times. This chain links TRBV5-6 with TRBJ2-7; 11 positions agree with TRBD2. With 2 bases clipped from V and 4 bases from J, the junction kept 2 bases outside the gene matches. The length of the CDR3 is 14 residues. The germline gives CDR1 SGHDT, CDR2 YYEEEE. The CDR3 DNA reads as TGTGCCAGCAGCTTTAGACTAGCGGGGTACGAGCAGTACTTC. Protein: CASSFRLAGYEQYF.

Concerning this clonotype itself: At one boundary the junction diverges from the germline segment, which might be a read error. The rearrangement links TRBV28 to TRBJ1-2; D is possibly TRBD1 (5 bases). This CDR3 contains 15 residues. Per the germline V gene, CDR1 is MDHEN and CDR2 is SYDVKM. CDR3 in DNA: TGTGCCAGCAGTACCGACAGAACGGAACTGGTTGGCCACACCTTC. It is translated as CASSTDRTELVGHTF.

This sequence joins TRBV7-6 and TRBJ1-1, with unresolved D. The germline V gene encodes CDR1 SGHVS and CDR2 FNYEAQ. The CDR3 contains 15 residues. V gave up 1 base and J gave up 2 bases, with 11 bases separating them. This CDR3 is CASSLEAERNTEAFF. CDR3 DNA sequence: TGTGCCAGCAGCTTAGAGGCCGAGAGAAACACTGAAGCTTTCTTT.

The table lists this clonotype with many counts. The J gene is TRBJ1-3, the V gene TRBV28, with D possibly being TRBD1 (6 bases). V lost 6 bases, J lost 4 bases, and 16 bases lay in between. The CDR3 totals 15 residues. From germline, CDR1 is MDHEN and CDR2 SYDVKM. The chain's CDR3 is CASRTTPGHGNTIYF. CDR3 nucleotides: TGTGCCAGCAGGACAACCCCGGGACACGGAAACACCATATATTTT.

This clonotype showed up many times. V gene TRBV30 combines with J gene TRBJ2-3; no definite D call. CDR3 length: 12 amino acids. Germline V lookup: CDR1 GTSNPN, CDR2 SVGIG (reference sequence). V shed 5 bases and J shed 3 bases, with 9 bases lying between them. The DNA of the CDR3 is TGTGCCTGGGGACGGAAGACAGATACGCAGTATTTT. Translated: CAWGRKTDTQYF.

This chain joins TRBV4-2 and TRBJ1-6; D is uncertain. Germline CDR1 LGHNA, CDR2 YNFKEQ. V gave up 0 bases and J gave up 7 bases, with 1 base separating them. The CDR3 runs 12 residues. CDR3 coding DNA: TGTGCCAGCAGCCAAGACAATTCACCCCTCCACTTT. Protein: CASSQDNSPLHF.

This clonotype was seen repeatedly, ten times or more. V usage is TRBV30 and J usage is TRBJ2-3, with unresolved D. From germline, CDR1 is GTSNPN and CDR2 SVGIG (reference sequence). The V end was cut by 0 bases, the J end by 2 bases, with 6 bases between. The CDR3 is 13 amino acids. The CDR3 nucleotides read TGTGCCTGGAGTGTTGGGAACACAGATACGCAGTATTTT. Protein product: CAWSVGNTDTQYF.

Ten or more counts support this clonotype. The chain has TRBV30 and TRBJ1-1; tentative D call: TRBD1 (6 bases). Per the germline V gene, CDR1 is GTSNPN and CDR2 is SVGIG (reference sequence). The CDR3 contains 11 residues. V was trimmed by 7 bases and J by 2 bases, leaving 8 bases between them. The DNA for the CDR3 is TGTGCCTACAGGGTCAACACTGAAGCTTTCTTT. Its translation is CAYRVNTEAFF.

The table lists this clonotype with a few counts. A much larger clone lies a single base off, so this may be a read error. CDR3: CASSRAVTFSGANVLTF. CDR3 coding DNA: TGTGCCAGCAGCCGGGCAGTGACCTTCTCTGGGGCCAACGTCCTGACTTTC. The chain has TRBV12-3 or TRBV12-4 and TRBJ2-6; D ambiguous. CDR3 length equals 17 residues. Trimming took 6 bases from V and 0 from J, leaving 15 bases between them.

There are many counts of this clonotype. This rearrangement joins TRBV11-1 to TRBJ2-2, with a tentative D call TRBD2 (5 bases). From germline, CDR1 is SGHAT and CDR2 FQDESV (reference sequence). V lost 8 bases to trimming and J lost 0 bases, with 13 bases between them. This CDR3 is 15 amino acids long. This chain's CDR3 is CASASFRANTGELFF. As DNA, the CDR3 is TGTGCCAGCGCTAGCTTTAGGGCGAACACCGGGGAGCTGTTTTTT.

Ten or more counts support this clonotype. The chain combines TRBV20-1 with TRBJ1-4; a possible D gene is TRBD1 (5 bases). The germline V gene has CDR1 DFQATT and CDR2 SNEGSKA (reference sequence). The CDR3 is 14 amino acids. Trimming left V 0 bases short and J 11 bases short, with 16 bases between. The CDR3 protein is CSAREGAGWDKLFF. The CDR3 DNA reads TGCAGTGCTAGAGAAGGTGCAGGGTGGGATAAACTGTTTTTT.

The chain uses TRBV20-1 and TRBJ2-3; 12 nucleotides align to TRBD2. Germline lookup yields CDR1 DFQATT and CDR2 SNEGSKA (reference sequence). With 6 bases clipped from V and 7 bases from J, the junction kept 32 bases outside the gene matches. This CDR3 contains 22 residues. The CDR3 sequence is CSAYSLAGGPLRMPSPENTQYF. CDR3 nucleotides: TGCAGTGCGTACTCCCTAGCGGGAGGGCCCCTCCGAATGCCCTCGCCCGAAAATACGCAGTATTTT.

This clonotype was seen more than once but under ten times. The chain joins TRBV27 to TRBJ2-1; TRBD1 agrees at 7 bases. The CDR3 is 17 residues long. V lost 5 bases and J lost 0; bases outside the gene matches: 10. Germline loops: CDR1 MNHEY, CDR2 SMNVEV (reference sequence). CDR3 bases: TGTGCCAGCAGTGCTGACAGGGTCCCCCACTCCTACAATGAGCAGTTCTTC. It is translated as CASSADRVPHSYNEQFF.

The sample holds many counts of this clonotype. The chain couples TRBV14 to TRBJ2-3, with 14 bases that match TRBD2. The germline V gene has CDR1 SGHDN and CDR2 FVKESK. The CDR3 is made up of 22 amino acids. V shed 0 bases, J shed 5 bases, and the junction held 19 bases outside the gene matches. As DNA, the CDR3 is TGTGCCAGCAGCCAAGATCTGATGACGACCGGGACTAGCGGGAGAGTTAGAGATACGCAGTATTTT. Its translation: CASSQDLMTTGTSGRVRDTQYF.

This clonotype was detected many times. The rearrangement joins TRBV15 to TRBJ1-4; D ambiguous. Germline values: CDR1 LNHNV, CDR2 YYDKDF (reference sequence). Trimming took off 3 bases at V and 6 bases at J, with 17 bases between the two ends. The CDR3 runs to 16 residues. This chain's CDR3 is CATSRAWAGEDEKLFF. The CDR3 coding sequence is TGTGCCACCAGCAGGGCTTGGGCAGGAGAGGATGAAAAACTGTTTTTT.

This clonotype was recorded many times. V is TRBV6-2 or TRBV6-3 and J is TRBJ2-7, with unresolved D. This CDR3 is 14 amino acids long. Looked up from germline, CDR1 is MNHEY and CDR2 is SVGEGT. The V and J ends lost 7 bases and 9 bases respectively, with 22 bases between them. As DNA, the CDR3 is TGTGCCAGCACCACAGACCGGGCCGTGTATCGGCAGTACTTC. This sequence encodes CASTTDRAVYRQYF.